The rows below give T cell receptor beta chains drawn from one sample of a study of T cells in Graves' hyperthyroidism and ophthalmopathy. TCRdb re-called the multiplex PCR reads through MiXCR, storing one row per CDR3 protein. The data contain around 290,000 distinct CDR3 sequences, over 15% of them singletons. The sequenced material came from blood. Every receptor here comes from a woman in her sixties or seventies with Graves' ophthalmopathy. CDR3s include the opening cysteine and the closing phenylalanine or tryptophan. A D gene is named only where the DNA matches it firmly. Size is omitted from some rows. Given values are once, few, many or a class for expanded clones.

>many|TRBJ2-7|17|-|TRBV7-2
CASSRLRIKGGVYEQYF
TGTGCCAGCAGCCGACTTAGGATCAAGGGGGGGGTCTACGAGCAGTACTTC
>many|TRBJ1-5|12|-|TRBV20-1
CSARDVNQPQHF
TGCAGTGCTAGAGATGTAAATCAGCCCCAGCATTTT
>few|TRBJ1-6|14|TRBD1|TRBV7-2
CASSLQDRVSPLHF
TGTGCCAGCAGCTTACAGGACAGGGTTTCACCCCTCCACTTT
>-|TRBJ2-7|13|-|TRBV20-1
CSSKGFAPYEQYF
TGCAGTTCTAAGGGTTTTGCCCCCTACGAGCAGTACTTC
>many|TRBJ1-1|16|TRBD1|TRBV7-2
CASSLGLQGRNTEAFF
TGTGCCAGCAGCTTAGGCCTACAGGGGAGGAACACTGAAGCTTTCTTT
>-|TRBJ1-2|14|TRBD1|TRBV2
CASSNSGQNYGYTF
TGTGCCAGCAGTAATTCGGGACAGAACTATGGCTACACCTTC
>-|TRBJ1-1|14|-|TRBV5-4
CASSWVDRNTEAFF
TGTGCCAGCAGCTGGGTGGACAGGAACACTGAAGCTTTCTTT
>-|TRBJ1-4|14|-|TRBV12-3/TRBV12-4
CASSLPGRNEKLFF
TGTGCCAGCAGCCTCCCGGGACGGAATGAAAAACTGTTTTTT
>many|TRBJ2-3|16|TRBD1|TRBV7-2
CASSSVGTASTDTQYF
TGTGCCAGCAGCTCGGTCGGGACAGCTAGCACAGATACGCAGTATTTT
>many|TRBJ2-3|15|-|TRBV28
CASSLAQGSTDTQYF
TGTGCCAGCAGTTTAGCTCAGGGCAGCACAGATACGCAGTATTTT
>few|TRBJ2-6|15|-|TRBV7-9
CAGSLGRAGANVLTF
TGTGCCGGCAGCTTAGGCAGGGCTGGGGCCAACGTCCTGACTTTC
>-|TRBJ2-2|15|-|TRBV6-5
CASSYSIGRTGELFF
TGTGCCAGCAGTTACTCGATCGGCAGGACCGGGGAGCTGTTTTTT
>many|TRBJ2-5|15|TRBD1|TRBV11-2
CASSFSTGTGETQYF
TGTGCCAGCAGCTTCTCCACCGGGACAGGAGAGACCCAGTACTTC
>-|TRBJ2-2|14|-|TRBV11-2
CASSFVGYTGELFF
TGTGCCAGCAGCTTCGTAGGGTACACCGGGGAGCTGTTTTTT
>many|TRBJ2-1|16|-|TRBV6-1
CASSRRVSGFYNEQFF
TGTGCCAGCAGTAGACGGGTCAGCGGGTTCTACAATGAGCAGTTCTTC
>many|TRBJ2-3|13|-|TRBV20-1
CSASGSVEDTQYF
TGCAGTGCTAGCGGGAGCGTAGAGGATACGCAGTATTTT
>many|TRBJ1-5|15|TRBD1|TRBV6-2/TRBV6-3
CASSVTGTGDQPQHF
TGTGCCAGCAGTGTTACCGGGACAGGGGATCAGCCCCAGCATTTT
>few|TRBJ1-4|15|-|TRBV28
CASSPTVVPNEKLFF
TGTGCCAGCAGTCCAACAGTGGTGCCGAATGAAAAACTGTTTTTT
>many|TRBJ1-5|12|-|TRBV28
CASSLLNQPQHF
TGTGCCAGCAGTTTACTCAATCAGCCCCAGCATTTT
>-|TRBJ2-5|14|TRBD1|TRBV20-1
CSARAGTAKETQYF
TGCAGTGCTAGAGCCGGGACAGCCAAAGAGACCCAGTACTTC
>few|TRBJ1-4|15|-|TRBV6-1
CASSLTGEGLEKLFF
TGTGCCAGCAGTCTTACGGGGGAGGGTCTTGAAAAACTGTTTTTT
>many|TRBJ1-3|16|-|TRBV6-1
CASSEPGRYSGNTIYF
TGTGCCAGCAGTGAACCGGGCAGATACTCTGGAAACACCATATATTTT
>few|TRBJ1-1|13|-|TRBV27
CASSFRLGTEAFF
TGTGCCAGCAGTTTTCGCCTGGGCACTGAAGCTTTCTTT
>many|TRBJ2-3|15|TRBD2|TRBV7-2
CASSPQSGRTDTQYF
TGTGCCAGCAGTCCCCAAAGCGGGAGGACAGATACGCAGTATTTT
>-|TRBJ2-3|16|TRBD2|TRBV6-2/TRBV6-3
CASSSRRGGLTDTQYF
TGTGCCAGCAGTTCCCGACGGGGGGGCCTTACAGATACGCAGTATTTT
>few|TRBJ2-1|15|-|TRBV19
CASSARGRPRNEQFF
TGTGCCAGTAGTGCAAGGGGACGGCCTAGGAATGAGCAGTTCTTC
>few|TRBJ2-7|14|TRBD2|TRBV12-3/TRBV12-4
CASRAGGSSYEQYF
TGTGCCAGCAGGGCGGGGGGGAGCTCCTACGAGCAGTACTTC
>many|TRBJ2-3|14|-|TRBV12-3/TRBV12-4
CASSPQGPTDTQYF
TGTGCCAGCAGCCCCCAGGGGCCCACAGATACGCAGTATTTT
>many|TRBJ2-3|16|-|TRBV7-3
CASSVGGSTNTDTQYF
TGTGCCAGCTCAGTAGGGGGGTCTACCAACACAGATACGCAGTATTTT
>few|TRBJ1-1|13|-|TRBV9
CASSVQRNTEAFF
TGTGCCAGCAGCGTTCAGAGGAACACTGAAGCTTTCTTT
>many|TRBJ1-4|15|-|TRBV18
CASSPPNRRNEKLFF
TGTGCCAGCTCACCACCGAACCGACGGAATGAAAAACTGTTTTTT
>many|TRBJ2-5|13|-|TRBV7-9
CASSLGSVKTQYF
TGTGCCAGCAGCTTAGGCTCGGTAAAGACCCAGTACTTC
>many|TRBJ1-1|14|TRBD1|TRBV10-3
CAISEFGQASGAFF
TGTGCCATCAGTGAGTTCGGACAGGCCTCTGGGGCTTTCTTT
>few|TRBJ1-4|15|TRBD1|TRBV18
CASSFRTGGNEKLFF
TGTGCCAGCTCATTCCGGACAGGGGGAAATGAAAAACTGTTTTTT
>-|TRBJ2-7|16|-|TRBV27
CASSLFYPNGGYEQYF
TGTGCCAGCAGTTTATTTTACCCTAATGGGGGCTACGAGCAGTACTTC
>many|TRBJ2-5|15|-|TRBV18
CASSPGGQRRGTQYF
TGTGCCAGCTCACCAGGGGGACAGAGGAGGGGGACCCAGTACTTC
>-|TRBJ1-1|14|-|TRBV5-1
CASRLTRTVPEAFF
TGTGCCAGCAGGTTGACCCGGACAGTCCCTGAAGCTTTCTTT
>many|TRBJ1-1|15|TRBD1|TRBV7-9
CASSPNRGGNTEAFF
TGTGCCAGCAGCCCCAACAGGGGTGGGAACACTGAAGCTTTCTTT